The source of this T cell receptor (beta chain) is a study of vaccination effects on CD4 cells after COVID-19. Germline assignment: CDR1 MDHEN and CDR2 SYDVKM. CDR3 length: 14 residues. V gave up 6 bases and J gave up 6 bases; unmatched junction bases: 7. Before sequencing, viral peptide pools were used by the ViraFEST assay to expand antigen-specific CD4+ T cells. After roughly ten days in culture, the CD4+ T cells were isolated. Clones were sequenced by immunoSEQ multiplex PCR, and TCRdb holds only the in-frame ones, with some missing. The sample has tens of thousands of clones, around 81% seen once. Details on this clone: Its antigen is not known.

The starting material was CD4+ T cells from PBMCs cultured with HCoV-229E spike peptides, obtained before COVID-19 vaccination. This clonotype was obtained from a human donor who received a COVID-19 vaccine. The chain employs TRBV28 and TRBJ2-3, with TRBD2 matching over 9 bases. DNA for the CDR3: TGTGCCAGCAGCCTAGCGGGGTTTGATGATACGCAGTATTTT. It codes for CASSLAGFDDTQYF.